Each of the 25 T cell receptor beta chains below was sequenced from the same sample in a study of blood T cells in healthy people across ages. Through a sample-barcoded 5' primer and a J-beta primer mix, a second PCR was run for roughly 7 to 11 cycles. TCRdb ran MiXCR on the 5' RACE reads and lists one entry per CDR3 protein. This sample carries about 2 million distinct CDR3 sequences, roughly 49% of them seen once, and the ten largest clones take approximately 2.1%. Input material: blood. The receptors here all came from a middle-aged woman in good health.

The chain combines TRBV15 with TRBJ1-1, with D hard to call. CDR1 is LNHNV, CDR2 YYDKDF, per germline (reference sequence). V shed 5 bases and J shed 0 bases, with 10 bases lying between them. The CDR3 extends over 14 amino acids. The CDR3, as DNA: TGTGCCACCAGCGGGAGGAACATGAACACTGAAGCTTTCTTT. It yields the protein CATSGRNMNTEAFF.

The genes are TRBV6-2 or TRBV6-3 and TRBJ1-2; the D is unclear. CDR1 is MNHEY, CDR2 SVGEGT, per germline. The CDR3 loop spans 15 amino acids. V was pared by 2 bases and J by 0 bases, with 10 bases between. CDR3 region: CASSYGGNSNYGYTF. In DNA, the CDR3 is TGTGCCAGCAGTTACGGAGGGAACTCTAACTATGGCTACACCTTC.

This clonotype has only a few counts. The rearrangement joins TRBV6-2 or TRBV6-3 to TRBJ2-4, with a possible D match to TRBD1 (6 bases). There are 13 residues in the CDR3. In germline, CDR1 is MNHEY, CDR2 SVGEGT. The V end was cut by 4 bases, the J end by 13 bases, with 17 bases between. The CDR3 protein is CASSSASEGEQYF. As DNA, the CDR3 is TGTGCCAGCAGTTCCGCCTCTGAGGGGGAGCAGTACTTC.

This clonotype was picked up many times. The J gene is TRBJ2-3, the V gene TRBV20-1, with 11 bases fitting TRBD1. Unmatched junction bases numbered 8, after V lost 6 bases and J lost 6 bases. This CDR3 is built from 14 residues. From germline, CDR1 is DFQATT and CDR2 SNEGSKA (reference sequence). CDR3 loop: CSASGQGAADTQYF. The CDR3 bases are TGCAGTGCCTCCGGACAGGGGGCAGCTGATACGCAGTATTTT.

CDR3 sequence: CASRHRDSYGYTF. CDR3 nucleotides: TGTGCCAGCAGGCATAGGGACTCTTATGGCTACACCTTC. The chain employs TRBV6-1 and TRBJ1-2; tentatively, D is TRBD1 (5 bases). The germline V gene has CDR1 MNHNS and CDR2 SASEGT. V was shortened by 6 bases and J by 5 bases, with 13 bases between the two germline ends. CDR3 length equals 13 residues.

The genes are TRBV20-1 and TRBJ2-7; 8 bases are a match to TRBD1. The J call may be incorrect, as the DNA end agrees better with TRBJ2-5. This CDR3 is built from 14 residues. Germline values: CDR1 DFQATT, CDR2 SNEGSKA (reference sequence). CDR3 sequence (DNA): TGCAGTGCTAGGGACAGGGTGGGCCTTCAGACCCAGTACTTC. It yields the protein CSARDRVGLQTQYF.

The chain has TRBV20-1 and TRBJ2-3; D is undetermined. V lost 7 bases and J lost 0, with 14 bases in between. Per the germline V gene, CDR1 is DFQATT and CDR2 is SNEGSKA (reference sequence). The CDR3 extends over 14 amino acids. The CDR3 sequence: CSGLQVTSTDTQYF. The CDR3 nucleotides are TGCAGTGGCTTGCAGGTGACTAGCACAGATACGCAGTATTTT.

The rearrangement links TRBV3-1 to TRBJ2-1; D is perhaps TRBD2 (7 bases). V shed 4 bases and J shed 8 bases, with 27 bases lying between them. CDR1 is LGHDT and CDR2 is YNNKEL in the germline V gene (reference sequence). The CDR3 runs 18 residues. In DNA form, the CDR3 reads TGTGCCAGCAGCCTTGGGGGCTTATGGGGGGGACTTATGGATGAGCAGTTCTTC. Translating it yields CASSLGGLWGGLMDEQFF.

The genes are TRBV11-2 and TRBJ1-6; no firm D call. This CDR3 has 15 amino acids. The V end lost 4 bases, the J end lost 7 bases, and 14 bases lay between the germline ends. CDR1 SGHAT and CDR2 FQNNGV come from the germline V gene. As DNA, the CDR3 is TGTGCCAGCAGCTCCCCCGTGGCGTTCAATTCACCCCTCCACTTT. Protein product: CASSSPVAFNSPLHF.

This clonotype has more than one count but fewer than ten. This chain links TRBV20-1 with TRBJ2-7, with a tentative D call TRBD2 (6 bases). Germline values: CDR1 DFQATT, CDR2 SNEGSKA (reference sequence). Deletions cut 8 bases from V and 0 bases from J, with 14 bases between. The CDR3 totals 13 residues. Here the CDR3 DNA reads TGCAGTCTGTGGGGGGTCAGCTCCTACGAGCAGTACTTC. Protein sequence: CSLWGVSSYEQYF.

This chain connects TRBV4-3 to TRBJ1-3; D gene ambiguous. This CDR3 has 16 residues. Trimming left V 0 bases short and J 0 bases short, with 9 bases between. The germline V gene has CDR1 LGHNA and CDR2 YSLEER. The CDR3 reads CASSQDAAISGNTIYF. CDR3 DNA sequence: TGCGCCAGCAGCCAAGATGCAGCAATCTCTGGAAACACCATATATTTT.

The V and J genes are TRBV20-1 and TRBJ2-3, with unresolved D. Germline V gene lookup returns CDR1 DFQATT and CDR2 SNEGSKA (reference sequence). The V gene lost 5 bases and the J gene lost 0 bases, with 9 bases spanning the gap. This CDR3 is 13 amino acids long. The CDR3 protein is CSARRLSTDTQYF. The CDR3 region has the DNA TGCAGTGCTCGTCGACTGAGCACAGATACGCAGTATTTT.

The sample holds one count of this clonotype. The chain is built from TRBV5-1 and TRBJ2-5; D is possibly TRBD2 (6 bases). Matching the DNA end better, TRBJ2-7 makes the J call doubtful. The CDR3 contains 16 residues. Germline V lookup: CDR1 SGHRS, CDR2 YFSETQ. CDR3 loop: CASSWAGGGHSYEQYF. In DNA, the CDR3 is TGCGCCAGCAGCTGGGCCGGAGGAGGGCACTCCTACGAGCAGTACTTC.

This clonotype was seen more than once but under ten times. The chain employs TRBV4-3 and TRBJ1-2; possible D gene TRBD1, 5 bases. CDR1 is LGHNA and CDR2 is YSLEER in the germline V gene. The germline V and J ends were trimmed by 0 bases and 8 bases, with 22 bases remaining between them. CDR3 length: 17 amino acids. The CDR3 DNA reads as TGCGCCAGCAGCCAAGAGGCAAGGGACCGACAACCGCGCGGCTACACCTTC. Its translation is CASSQEARDRQPRGYTF.

The V gene is TRBV20-1, the J gene TRBJ2-7, with TRBD2 identical over 7 bases. Germline V CDR1 and CDR2: DFQATT, SNEGSKA (reference sequence). V was pared by 6 bases and J by 7 bases, with 15 bases of the junction left unmatched. The CDR3 covers 14 residues. The DNA of the CDR3 is TGCAGTGCAAGCCCTCCCGGGGGGAGGAAGGAGCAGTACTTC. Translating gives CSASPPGGRKEQYF.

This clonotype was counted only a few times. This chain joins TRBV20-1 and TRBJ1-1; 11 bases are shared with TRBD1. V gave up 5 bases and J gave up 1 base; unmatched junction bases: 0. This CDR3 region has 13 residues. CDR1 DFQATT and CDR2 SNEGSKA come from the germline V gene (reference sequence). This CDR3 reads CSAGQGANTEAFF. The CDR3, as DNA: TGCAGTGCTGGACAGGGGGCGAACACTGAAGCTTTCTTT.

This chain links TRBV20-1 with TRBJ2-7; weak D call: TRBD1 (5 bases). Germline values: CDR1 DFQATT, CDR2 SNEGSKA (reference sequence). The germline V and J ends were trimmed by 3 bases and 3 bases, with 12 bases remaining between them. This CDR3 is 13 amino acids long. The CDR3 DNA reads TGCAGTGCTAGGCGACAGAACTTCTACGAGCAGTACTTC. Translation gives CSARRQNFYEQYF.

This sequence joins TRBV7-2 and TRBJ2-7; perhaps TRBD2 as D (6 bases). Germline CDR1 reads SGHTA; CDR2 reads FQGNSA. V lost 5 bases, J lost 5 bases, and 19 bases lay in between. The CDR3 extends over 15 amino acids. Written as DNA, the CDR3 is TGTGCCAGCAGCGCCCTCGGGAGCGGGTCCGACGAGCAGTACTTC. Encoded protein: CASSALGSGSDEQYF.

This clonotype was recorded a few times. This may be a read error: a much more frequent sequence differs by one nucleotide. The gene calls are TRBV7-2 and TRBJ2-7; D ambiguous. Germline CDR1 is SGHTA and CDR2 is FQGNSA. CDR3 length: 14 amino acids. Trimming took 1 base from V and 3 from J, leaving 10 bases between them. CDR3 sequence (DNA): TGTGCCAGCAGCTTAGTTGCCTCGTACTACGAGCAGTACTTC. Its translation: CASSLVASYYEQYF.

This clonotype appeared a few times. J is TRBJ2-3 and V is TRBV5-5, with D perhaps assigned TRBD1 or TRBD2 (5 bases each). This CDR3 region has 16 residues. Germline V gene sequence: CDR1 SGHKS, CDR2 YYEKEE (reference sequence). The V end was cut by 4 bases, the J end by 4 bases, with 19 bases between. The CDR3 DNA reads as TGTGCCAGCAGCACGGAGGTCAGGGAGAAGGCAGATACGCAGTATTTT. It yields the protein CASSTEVREKADTQYF.

This chain links TRBV4-2 with TRBJ2-2, with D possibly TRBD2 on 6 matching bases. Trimming pared 0 bases from V and 0 bases from J, leaving 14 bases between. CDR1 and CDR2 (germline): LGHNA, YNFKEQ. The CDR3 is made up of 18 amino acids. DNA of the CDR3: TGTGCCAGCAGCCAAGATCCGGCGGGGTCGACGAACACCGGGGAGCTGTTTTTT. Protein sequence: CASSQDPAGSTNTGELFF.

V usage is TRBV2 and J usage is TRBJ2-3; 8 nucleotides agree with TRBD2. From germline, CDR1 is SNHLY and CDR2 FYNNEI. Unmatched junction bases numbered 5, after V lost 2 bases and J lost 1 base. This CDR3 contains 16 residues. The CDR3 loop is CASSEHSGAGTDTQYF. The CDR3 DNA follows: TGTGCCAGCAGTGAACATAGCGGGGCCGGCACAGATACGCAGTATTTT.

The chain employs TRBV11-2 and TRBJ2-3; 7 bases map to TRBD2. The CDR3 consists of 16 residues. After removal of 3 bases from V and 5 bases from J, the junction contained 11 bases not matched to a gene. The germline gives CDR1 SGHAT, CDR2 FQNNGV. CDR3 amino acids: CASSFRAGGNRDTQYF. In nucleotides, the CDR3 is TGTGCCAGCAGCTTCCGAGCCGGGGGGAACAGAGATACGCAGTATTTT.

Regarding this clonotype: One junction end does not reproduce the germline sequence, and a read error may be involved. V gene TRBV6-1 combines with J gene TRBJ2-4; D might be TRBD2 (6 bases). Per the germline V gene, CDR1 is MNHNS and CDR2 is SASEGT. The length of the CDR3 is 15 residues. Here the CDR3 reads CASSGSGEAKTIQYF. The DNA for the CDR3 is TGTGCCAGCAGTGGGTCCGGGGAGGCCAAAACCATTCAGTACTTC.

The CDR3 region has the DNA TGCAGTGCTAGAGATTACCCTAATGAGCAGTTCTTC. As protein: CSARDYPNEQFF. The chain uses TRBV20-1 and TRBJ2-1, with D hard to call. Per the germline V gene, CDR1 is DFQATT and CDR2 is SNEGSKA (reference sequence). V lost 0 bases and J lost 7, with 7 bases in between. This CDR3 spans 12 amino acids.